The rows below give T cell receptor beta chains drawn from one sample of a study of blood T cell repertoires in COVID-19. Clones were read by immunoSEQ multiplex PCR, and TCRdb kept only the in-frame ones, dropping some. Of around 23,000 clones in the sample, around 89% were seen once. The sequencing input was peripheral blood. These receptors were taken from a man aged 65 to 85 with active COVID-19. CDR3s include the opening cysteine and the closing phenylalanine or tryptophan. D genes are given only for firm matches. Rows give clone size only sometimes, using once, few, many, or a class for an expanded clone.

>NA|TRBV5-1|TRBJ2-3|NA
CASSLSTDTQYF
TGCGCCAGCAGCCTGAGCACAGATACGCAGTATTTT
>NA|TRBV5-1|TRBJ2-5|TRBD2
CASSAAGGPGETQYF
TGCGCCAGCAGTGCCGCGGGAGGGCCGGGAGAGACCCAGTACTTC
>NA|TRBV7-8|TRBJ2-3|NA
CASSSGTQYF
TGTGCCAGCAGCTCGGGTACGCAGTATTTT
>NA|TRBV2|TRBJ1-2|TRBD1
CASSQGTGPHYGYTF
TGTGCCAGCAGCCAAGGGACAGGTCCGCACTATGGCTACACCTTC
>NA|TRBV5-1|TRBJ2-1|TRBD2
CASSRFSGGRNNEQFF
TGCGCCAGCAGTAGATTTAGCGGGGGCCGGAACAATGAGCAGTTCTTC
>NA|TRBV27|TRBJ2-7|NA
CASSLFGPSYEQYF
TGTGCCAGCAGTTTATTTGGGCCGTCCTACGAGCAGTACTTC
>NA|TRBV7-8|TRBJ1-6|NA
CASSPPGRESPLHF
TGTGCCAGCAGCCCCCCTGGGAGGGAATCACCCCTCCACTTT
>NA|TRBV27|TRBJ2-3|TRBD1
CASSLSRDRVTDTQYF
TGTGCCAGCAGTTTATCAAGGGACAGAGTCACAGATACGCAGTATTTT
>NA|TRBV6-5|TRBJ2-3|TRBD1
CASRLGQGATDTQYF
TGTGCCAGCAGACTGGGACAGGGGGCCACAGATACGCAGTATTTT
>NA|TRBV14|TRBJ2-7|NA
CASSQDLGSYEQYF
TGTGCCAGCAGCCAAGATTTGGGCAGCTACGAGCAGTACTTC
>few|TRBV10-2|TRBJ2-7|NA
CASSDFLRNEQYF
TGCGCCAGCAGTGACTTCCTGAGGAACGAGCAGTACTTC
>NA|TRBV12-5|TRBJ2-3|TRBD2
CASGPPTSGGGHTQYF
TGTGCTAGTGGCCCTCCGACTAGCGGGGGGGGTCATACGCAGTATTTT